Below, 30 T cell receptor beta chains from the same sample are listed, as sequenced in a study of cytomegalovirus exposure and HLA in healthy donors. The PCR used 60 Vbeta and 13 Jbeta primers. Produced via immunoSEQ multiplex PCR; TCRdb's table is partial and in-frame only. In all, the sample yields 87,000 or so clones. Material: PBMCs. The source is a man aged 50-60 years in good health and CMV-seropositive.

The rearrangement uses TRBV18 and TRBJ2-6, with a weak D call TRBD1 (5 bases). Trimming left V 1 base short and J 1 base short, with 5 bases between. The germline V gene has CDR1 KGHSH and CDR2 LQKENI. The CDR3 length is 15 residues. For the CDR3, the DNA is TGTGCCAGCTCACCACAGGGGTCTGGGGCCAACGTCCTGACTTTC. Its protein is CASSPQGSGANVLTF. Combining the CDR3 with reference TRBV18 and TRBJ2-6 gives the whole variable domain NAGVMQNPRHLVRRRGQEARLRCSPMKGHSHVYWYRQLPEEGLKFMVYLQKENIIDESGMPKERFSAEFPKEGPSILRIQQVVRGDSAAYFCASSPQGSGANVLTFGAGSRLTVL.

This CDR3 is CASSPAGPGLAGVGELFF. The CDR3 nucleotides are TGTGCCAGCTCTCCTGCTGGCCCCGGACTAGCGGGAGTCGGGGAGCTGTTTTTT. The chain carries TRBV18 and TRBJ2-2; 13 bases map to TRBD2. J lost 7 bases, V lost 6 bases, and 14 bases had no gene match. Germline V gives CDR1 KGHSH, CDR2 LQKENI. The CDR3 runs to 18 residues.

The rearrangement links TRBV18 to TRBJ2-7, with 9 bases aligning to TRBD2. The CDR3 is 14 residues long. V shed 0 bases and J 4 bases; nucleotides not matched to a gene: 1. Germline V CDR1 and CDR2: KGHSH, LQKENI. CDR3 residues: CASSPPSGRYEQYF. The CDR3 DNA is TGTGCCAGCTCACCACCTAGCGGGAGATACGAGCAGTACTTC.

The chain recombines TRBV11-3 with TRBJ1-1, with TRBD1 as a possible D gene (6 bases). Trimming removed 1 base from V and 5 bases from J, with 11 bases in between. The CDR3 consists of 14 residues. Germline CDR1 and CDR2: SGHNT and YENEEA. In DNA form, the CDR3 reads TGTGCCAGCAGCTTAGTCAGGGGAAGGACTGAAGCTTTCTTT. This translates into CASSLVRGRTEAFF.

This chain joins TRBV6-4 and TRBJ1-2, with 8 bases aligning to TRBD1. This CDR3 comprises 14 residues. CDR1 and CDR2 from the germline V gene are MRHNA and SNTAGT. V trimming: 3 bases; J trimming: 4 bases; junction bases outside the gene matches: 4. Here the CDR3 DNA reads TGTGCCAGCAGTGAGGGACAGGTCCTCTATGGCTACACCTTC. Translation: CASSEGQVLYGYTF.

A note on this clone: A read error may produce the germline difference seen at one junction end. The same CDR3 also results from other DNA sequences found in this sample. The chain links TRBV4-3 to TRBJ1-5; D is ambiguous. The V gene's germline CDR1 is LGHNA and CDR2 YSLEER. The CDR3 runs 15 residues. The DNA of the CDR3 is TGCGCCAGCAGCCAAGAGGCAGGCAACAATCATCCCCAGCATTTT. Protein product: CASSQEAGNNHPQHF.

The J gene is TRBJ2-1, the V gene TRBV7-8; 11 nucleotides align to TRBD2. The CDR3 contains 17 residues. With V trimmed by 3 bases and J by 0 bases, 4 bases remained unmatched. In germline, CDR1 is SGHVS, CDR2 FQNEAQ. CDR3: CASSFSGRASSYNEQFF. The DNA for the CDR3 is TGTGCCAGCAGCTTTAGCGGGAGGGCCTCCTCCTACAATGAGCAGTTCTTC.

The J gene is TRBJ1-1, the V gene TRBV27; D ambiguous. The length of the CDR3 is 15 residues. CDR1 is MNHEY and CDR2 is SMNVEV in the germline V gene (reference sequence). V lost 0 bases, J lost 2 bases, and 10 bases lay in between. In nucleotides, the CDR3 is TGTGCCAGCAGTTTATCGATGTGGCCCAACACTGAAGCTTTCTTT. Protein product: CASSLSMWPNTEAFF.

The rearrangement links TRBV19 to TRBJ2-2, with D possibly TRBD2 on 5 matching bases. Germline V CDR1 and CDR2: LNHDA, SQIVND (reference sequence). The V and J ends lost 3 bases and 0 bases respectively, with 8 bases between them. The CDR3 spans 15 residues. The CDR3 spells CASSIGSANTGELFF. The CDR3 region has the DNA TGTGCCAGTAGTATTGGGAGTGCGAACACCGGGGAGCTGTTTTTT.

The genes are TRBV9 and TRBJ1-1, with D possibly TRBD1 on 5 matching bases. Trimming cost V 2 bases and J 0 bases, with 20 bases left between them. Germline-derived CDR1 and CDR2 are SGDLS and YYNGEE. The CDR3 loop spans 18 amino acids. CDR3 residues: CASSVDPIRTGMNTEAFF. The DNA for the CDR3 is TGTGCCAGCAGCGTCGACCCTATCAGAACAGGTATGAACACTGAAGCTTTCTTT.

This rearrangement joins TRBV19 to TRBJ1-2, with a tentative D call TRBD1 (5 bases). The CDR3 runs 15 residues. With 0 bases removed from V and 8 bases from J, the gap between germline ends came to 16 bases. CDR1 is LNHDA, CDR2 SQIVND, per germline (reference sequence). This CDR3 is CASSIDLGQGDGYTF. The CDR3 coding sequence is TGTGCCAGTAGTATAGATCTTGGTCAGGGTGACGGCTACACCTTC. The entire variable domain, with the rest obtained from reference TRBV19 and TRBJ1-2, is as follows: DGGITQSPKYLFRKEGQNVTLSCEQNLNHDAMYWYRQDPGQGLRLIYYSQIVNDFQKGDIAEGYSVSREKKESFPLTVTSAQKNPTAFYLCASSIDLGQGDGYTFGSGTRLTVV.

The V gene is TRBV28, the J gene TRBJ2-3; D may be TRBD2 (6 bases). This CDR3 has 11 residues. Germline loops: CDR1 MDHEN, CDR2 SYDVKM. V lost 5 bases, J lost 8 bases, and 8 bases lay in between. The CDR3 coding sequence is TGTGCCAGCAGTGTCGGGGGTACGCAGTATTTT. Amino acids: CASSVGGTQYF.

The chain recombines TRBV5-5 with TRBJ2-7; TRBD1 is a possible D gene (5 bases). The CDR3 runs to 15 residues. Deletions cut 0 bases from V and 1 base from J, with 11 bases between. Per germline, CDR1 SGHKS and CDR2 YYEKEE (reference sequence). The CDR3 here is CASSLAWGASYEQYF. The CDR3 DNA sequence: TGTGCCAGCAGCTTGGCATGGGGCGCGTCCTACGAGCAGTACTTC. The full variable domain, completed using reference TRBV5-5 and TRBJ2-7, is DAGVTQSPTHLIKTRGQQVTLRCSPISGHKSVSWYQQVLGQGPQFIFQYYEKEERGRGNFPDRFSARQFPNYSSELNVNALLLGDSALYLCASSLAWGASYEQYFGPGTRLTVT.

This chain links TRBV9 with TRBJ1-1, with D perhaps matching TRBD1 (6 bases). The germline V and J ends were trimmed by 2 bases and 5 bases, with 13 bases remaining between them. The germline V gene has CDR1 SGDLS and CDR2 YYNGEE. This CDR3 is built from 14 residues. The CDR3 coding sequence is TGTGCCAGCAGCGTCGAGATACAGGGTACTGAAGCTTTCTTT. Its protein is CASSVEIQGTEAFF.

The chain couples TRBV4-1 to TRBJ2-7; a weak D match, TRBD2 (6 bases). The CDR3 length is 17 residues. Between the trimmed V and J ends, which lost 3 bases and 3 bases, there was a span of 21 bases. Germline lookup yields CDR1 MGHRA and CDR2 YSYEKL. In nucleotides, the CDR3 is TGCGCCAGCAGCCAGCCGGGAGCAGGATCCCACAGCTACGAGCAGTACTTC. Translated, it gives CASSQPGAGSHSYEQYF.

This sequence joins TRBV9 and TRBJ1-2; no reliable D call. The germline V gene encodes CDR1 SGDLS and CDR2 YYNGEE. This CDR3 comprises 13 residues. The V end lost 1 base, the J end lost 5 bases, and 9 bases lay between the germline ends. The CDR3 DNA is TGTGCCAGCAGCGTAAACGGACTTTATGGCTACACCTTC. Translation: CASSVNGLYGYTF.

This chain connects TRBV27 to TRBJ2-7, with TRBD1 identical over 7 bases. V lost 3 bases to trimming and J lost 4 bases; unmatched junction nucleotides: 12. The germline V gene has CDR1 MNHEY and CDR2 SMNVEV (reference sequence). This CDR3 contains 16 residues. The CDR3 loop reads CASSFHQTGYAYEQYV. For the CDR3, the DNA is TGTGCCAGCAGTTTCCACCAGACAGGGTACGCTTACGAGCAGTACGTC.

As DNA, the CDR3 is TGTGCCTGGGCCTTTTATGGCTACACCTTC. As protein: CAWAFYGYTF. This rearrangement joins TRBV28 to TRBJ1-2; D uncertain. Germline V gene lookup returns CDR1 MDHEN and CDR2 SYDVKM. Trimming shortened V by 11 bases and J by 5 bases, and 9 bases separated the two germline ends. This CDR3 has 10 amino acids.

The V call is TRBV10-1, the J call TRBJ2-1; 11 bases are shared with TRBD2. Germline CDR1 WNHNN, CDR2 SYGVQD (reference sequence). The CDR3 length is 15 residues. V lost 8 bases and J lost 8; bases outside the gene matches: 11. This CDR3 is CASGFGTSGRDEQFF. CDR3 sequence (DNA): TGCGCCAGCGGATTTGGCACTAGCGGGAGAGATGAGCAGTTCTTC.

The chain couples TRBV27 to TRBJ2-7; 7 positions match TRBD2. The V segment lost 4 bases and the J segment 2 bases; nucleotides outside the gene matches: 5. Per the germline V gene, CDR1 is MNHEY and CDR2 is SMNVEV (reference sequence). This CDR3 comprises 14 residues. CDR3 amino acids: CASSYGRRPYEQYF. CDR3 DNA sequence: TGTGCCAGCAGTTACGGGAGGCGGCCCTACGAGCAGTACTTC.

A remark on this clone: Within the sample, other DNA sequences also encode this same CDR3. DNA for the CDR3: TGTGCCAGCAGCTTCGGGACAGCTACCTACGAGCAGTACTTC. This codes for CASSFGTATYEQYF. The chain links TRBV7-2 to TRBJ2-7, with 7 bases aligning to TRBD1. CDR3 size: 14 residues. V dropped 3 bases and J dropped 2; count of bases not matched to a gene: 4. CDR1 SGHTA and CDR2 FQGNSA come from the germline V gene.

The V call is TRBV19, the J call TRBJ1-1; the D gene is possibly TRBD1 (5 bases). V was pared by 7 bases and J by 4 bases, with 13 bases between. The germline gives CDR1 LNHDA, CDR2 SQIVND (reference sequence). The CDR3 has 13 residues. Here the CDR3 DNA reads TGTGCCAGTAAGGTTTCGGGGGGCACTGAAGCTTTCTTT. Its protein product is CASKVSGGTEAFF.

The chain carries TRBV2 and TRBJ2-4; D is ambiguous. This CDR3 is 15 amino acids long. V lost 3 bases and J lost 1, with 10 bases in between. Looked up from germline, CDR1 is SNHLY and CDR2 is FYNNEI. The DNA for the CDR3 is TGTGCCAGCAGTGAGGCGGCTTGGGCCAAAAACATTCAGTACTTC. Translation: CASSEAAWAKNIQYF.

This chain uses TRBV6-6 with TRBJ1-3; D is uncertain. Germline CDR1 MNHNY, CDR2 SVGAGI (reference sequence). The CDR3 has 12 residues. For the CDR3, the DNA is TGTGCTGCCGGAGGGACTGGAAACACCATATATTTT. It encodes CAAGGTGNTIYF.

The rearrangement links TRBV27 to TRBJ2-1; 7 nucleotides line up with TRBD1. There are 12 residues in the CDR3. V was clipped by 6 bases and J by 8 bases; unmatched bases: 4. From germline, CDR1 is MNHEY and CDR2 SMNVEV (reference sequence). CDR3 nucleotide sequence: TGTGCCAGCAGGCCACAGGGGTATGAGCAGTTCTTC. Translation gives CASRPQGYEQFF.

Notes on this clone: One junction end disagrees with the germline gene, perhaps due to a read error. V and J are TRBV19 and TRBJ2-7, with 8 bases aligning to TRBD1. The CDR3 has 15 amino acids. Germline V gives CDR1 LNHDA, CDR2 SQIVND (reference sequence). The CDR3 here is CASSVDDRGSYEQYF. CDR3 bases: TGTGCCAGTAGTGTAGATGACAGGGGTTCCTACGAGCAGTACTTC.

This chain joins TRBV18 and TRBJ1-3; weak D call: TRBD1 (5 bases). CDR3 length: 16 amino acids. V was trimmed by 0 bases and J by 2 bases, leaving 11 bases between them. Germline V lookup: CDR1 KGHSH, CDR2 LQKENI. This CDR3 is CASSPPVGRAGNTIYF. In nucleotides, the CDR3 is TGTGCCAGCTCACCACCGGTGGGCAGGGCTGGAAACACCATATATTTT. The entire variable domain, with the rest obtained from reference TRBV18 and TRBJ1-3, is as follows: NAGVMQNPRHLVRRRGQEARLRCSPMKGHSHVYWYRQLPEEGLKFMVYLQKENIIDESGMPKERFSAEFPKEGPSILRIQQVVRGDSAAYFCASSPPVGRAGNTIYFGEGSWLTVV.

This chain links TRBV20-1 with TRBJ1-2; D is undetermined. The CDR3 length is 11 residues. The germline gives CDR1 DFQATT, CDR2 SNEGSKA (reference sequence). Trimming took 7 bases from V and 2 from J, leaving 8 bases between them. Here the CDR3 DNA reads TGCAGTGTAAGCGGCAACTATGGCTACACCTTC. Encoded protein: CSVSGNYGYTF.

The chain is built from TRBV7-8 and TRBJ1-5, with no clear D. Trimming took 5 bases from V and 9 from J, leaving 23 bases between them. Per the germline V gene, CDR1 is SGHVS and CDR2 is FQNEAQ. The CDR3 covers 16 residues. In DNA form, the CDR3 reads TGTGCCAGCAGCGAACGCGCGGGCCTGGTCCCGAGGCCCCAGCATTTT. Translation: CASSERAGLVPRPQHF.

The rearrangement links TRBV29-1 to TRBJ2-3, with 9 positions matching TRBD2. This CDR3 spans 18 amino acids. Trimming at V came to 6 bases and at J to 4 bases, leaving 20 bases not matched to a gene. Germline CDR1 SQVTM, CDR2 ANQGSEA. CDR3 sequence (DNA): TGCAGCGTGTCCCGCGGCGGTAGCGGGAGTCTTTTGGCAGATACGCAGTATTTT. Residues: CSVSRGGSGSLLADTQYF.